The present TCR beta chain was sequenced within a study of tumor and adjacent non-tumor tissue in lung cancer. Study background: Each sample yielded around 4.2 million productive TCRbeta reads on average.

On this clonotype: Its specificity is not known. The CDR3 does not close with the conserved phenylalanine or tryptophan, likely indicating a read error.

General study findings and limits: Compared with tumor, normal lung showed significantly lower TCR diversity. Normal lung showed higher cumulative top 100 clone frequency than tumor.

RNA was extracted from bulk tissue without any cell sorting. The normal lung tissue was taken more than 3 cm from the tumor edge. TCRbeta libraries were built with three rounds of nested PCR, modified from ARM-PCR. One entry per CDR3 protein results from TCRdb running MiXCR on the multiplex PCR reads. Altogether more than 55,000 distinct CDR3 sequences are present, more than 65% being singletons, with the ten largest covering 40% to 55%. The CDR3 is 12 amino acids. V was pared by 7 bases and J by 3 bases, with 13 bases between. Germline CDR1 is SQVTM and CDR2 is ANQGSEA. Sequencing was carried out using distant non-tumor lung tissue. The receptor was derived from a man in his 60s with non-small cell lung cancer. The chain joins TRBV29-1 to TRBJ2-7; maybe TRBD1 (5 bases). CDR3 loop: CSAADSFYEQYI. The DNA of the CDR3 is TGCAGCGCTGCTGACAGCTTCTACGAGCAGTACATC.